A single sample is the source of the 15 T cell receptor beta chains below, sequenced in a study of control samples from healthy donors and cancer patients. Here immunoSEQ multiplex PCR was the method, and the copy in TCRdb shows in-frame clones only, minus some. This sample has approximately 150,000 clones, with roughly 94% found just once. The sequenced sample was PBMCs. These receptor sequences come from a man aged 60 to 75 with colorectal cancer.

This chain links TRBV7-2 with TRBJ2-7, with TRBD2 as a possible D gene (6 bases). CDR3 length: 16 amino acids. Germline V gene lookup returns CDR1 SGHTA and CDR2 FQGNSA. Trimming stripped 2 bases from V and 2 bases from J, with 16 bases between. The CDR3, as DNA: TGTGCCAGCAGCTTATTCGGGCCTGGGGAGGCCTACGAGCAGTACTTC. This sequence encodes CASSLFGPGEAYEQYF.

The chain employs TRBV7-8 and TRBJ2-7; 8 bases agree with TRBD2. The CDR3 totals 15 residues. Trimming removed 2 bases from V and 2 bases from J; junction bases left unmatched: 5. CDR1 SGHVS and CDR2 FQNEAQ come from the germline V gene. CDR3: CASSLRLAGPYEQYF. CDR3 nucleotides: TGTGCCAGCAGCTTACGGCTAGCGGGTCCCTACGAGCAGTACTTC.

The chain combines TRBV6-5 with TRBJ1-2, with D perhaps TRBD1 (6 bases). This CDR3 comprises 14 residues. Trimming took 6 bases from V and 4 from J, leaving 15 bases between them. Germline V gene lookup returns CDR1 MNHEY and CDR2 SVGAGI. CDR3 residues: CASSPAGGSYGYTF. Here the CDR3 DNA reads TGTGCCAGCAGCCCGGCCGGGGGCTCCTATGGCTACACCTTC.

The chain is built from TRBV30 and TRBJ2-7, with 8 bases lining up with TRBD1. V dropped 4 bases and J dropped 5; count of bases not matched to a gene: 16. The CDR3 totals 16 residues. Germline CDR1 and CDR2: GTSNPN and SVGIG (reference sequence). The CDR3 protein is CAWISLPGQGIHEQYF. CDR3 bases: TGTGCCTGGATCTCCCTCCCCGGACAGGGCATCCACGAGCAGTACTTC. Supplemented by reference TRBV30 and TRBJ2-7, the full variable domain reads SQTIHQWPATLVQPVGSPLSLECTVEGTSNPNLYWYRQAAGRGLQLLFYSVGIGQISSEVPQNLSASRPQDRQFILSSKKLLLSDSGFYLCAWISLPGQGIHEQYFGPGTRLTVT.

The V gene is TRBV18, the J gene TRBJ1-2; D possibly corresponds to TRBD1 (6 bases). The length of the CDR3 is 17 residues. Germline assignment: CDR1 KGHSH and CDR2 LQKENI. The V end was cut by 5 bases, the J end by 1 base, with 20 bases between. CDR3 coding DNA: TGTGCCAGCTCAACAGGGATGGGAGGATTTGGTAACTATGGCTACACCTTC. This sequence encodes CASSTGMGGFGNYGYTF.

This clone was detected once. Here the CDR3 DNA reads TGTGCCACCACGTACGTGGGGGGGTCCTATGGCTACACCTTC. The encoded protein is CATTYVGGSYGYTF. The chain carries TRBV19 and TRBJ1-2, with D possibly TRBD1 on 5 matching bases. Germline lookup yields CDR1 LNHDA and CDR2 SQIVND (reference sequence). The CDR3 length is 14 residues. Trimming pared 10 bases from V and 4 bases from J, leaving 19 bases between.

This chain links TRBV3-1 (or the pseudogene TRBV3-2) with TRBJ2-2; TRBD1 aligns across 10 bases. The CDR3 loop spans 16 amino acids. With 6 bases clipped from V and 4 bases from J, the junction kept 8 bases outside the gene matches. Germline CDR1 and CDR2: LGHDT and YNNKEL (reference sequence). The CDR3 loop is CASSRGQGVGTGELFF. The DNA for the CDR3 is TGTGCCAGCAGTCGAGGACAGGGGGTGGGCACCGGGGAGCTGTTTTTT.

The V gene is TRBV4-2, the J gene TRBJ1-2; the D gene is possibly TRBD1 (5 bases). V was cut by 0 bases and J by 7 bases, with 15 bases left in between. The CDR3 covers 15 residues. Germline V gene lookup returns CDR1 LGHNA and CDR2 YNFKEQ. The CDR3 nucleotides are TGTGCCAGCAGCCAAGATCGGTCAGGGCGCGGTGGCTACACCTTC. Its translation is CASSQDRSGRGGYTF.

This clone appeared a few times. The chain recombines TRBV7-9 with TRBJ1-1, with D maybe TRBD1 (6 bases). V shed 1 base and J shed 3 bases, with 6 bases lying between them. The CDR3 is made up of 13 amino acids. The germline V gene has CDR1 SEHNR and CDR2 FQNEAQ (reference sequence). The CDR3 spells CASSLGTDTEAFF. The CDR3 DNA follows: TGTGCCAGCAGCTTAGGGACAGACACTGAAGCTTTCTTT.

The rearrangement links TRBV7-9 to TRBJ1-1; TRBD1 is a possible D gene (6 bases). Per germline, CDR1 SEHNR and CDR2 FQNEAQ (reference sequence). This CDR3 contains 15 residues. Trimming removed 5 bases at V and 2 bases at J, with 15 bases between. The CDR3, as DNA: TGTGCCAGCAGCGGGGCACAGGGTCCTAACACTGAAGCTTTCTTT. This sequence encodes CASSGAQGPNTEAFF.

V usage is TRBV7-6 and J usage is TRBJ1-3, with D maybe TRBD1 (6 bases). Trimming shortened V by 3 bases and J by 2 bases, and 11 bases separated the two germline ends. Germline V gene sequence: CDR1 SGHVS, CDR2 FNYEAQ. The CDR3 contains 15 residues. The CDR3 DNA reads TGTGCCAGCAGCTTGGGGACAACTACTGGAAACACCATATATTTT. Protein: CASSLGTTTGNTIYF.

This chain joins TRBV6-1 and TRBJ1-2, with D maybe TRBD1 (5 bases). Germline loops: CDR1 MNHNS, CDR2 SASEGT. V shed 1 base and J shed 7 bases, with 16 bases lying between them. There are 15 residues in the CDR3. CDR3 residues: CASSEDGGTFSGYTF. The CDR3 DNA sequence: TGTGCCAGCAGTGAAGATGGGGGTACCTTCAGTGGCTACACCTTC.

This clone was picked up a small number of times. V usage is TRBV5-4 and J usage is TRBJ2-3, with 7 bases lining up with TRBD2. Germline assignment: CDR1 SGHNT and CDR2 YYREEE (reference sequence). The CDR3 runs to 16 residues. V was clipped by 0 bases and J by 2 bases; unmatched bases: 6. CDR3 in amino acids: CASSLEGAGSTDTQYF. In DNA form, the CDR3 reads TGTGCCAGCAGCTTGGAAGGAGCGGGGTCCACAGATACGCAGTATTTT. The full variable domain, completed using reference TRBV5-4 and TRBJ2-3, is ETGVTQSPTHLIKTRGQQVTLRCSSQSGHNTVSWYQQALGQGPQFIFQYYREEENGRGNFPPRFSGLQFPNYSSELNVNALELDDSALYLCASSLEGAGSTDTQYFGPGTRLTVL.

V and J are TRBV30 and TRBJ1-4; 9 bases fit TRBD1. This CDR3 is 14 amino acids long. V shed 5 bases, J shed 5 bases, and the junction held 6 bases outside the gene matches. The V gene's germline CDR1 is GTSNPN and CDR2 SVGIG (reference sequence). CDR3 sequence: CAWATGGGNEKLFF. The CDR3 DNA sequence: TGTGCCTGGGCTACAGGGGGCGGAAATGAAAAACTGTTTTTT.

This chain uses TRBV12-2 with TRBJ2-4. TRBV12-2 constitutes a pseudogene. CDR3 length: 16 residues. CDR3 in amino acids: CASRLGEGGAKNIQYF. The CDR3 coding sequence is TGTGCAAGTCGCTTAGGTGAAGGGGGGGCCAAAAACATTCAGTACTTC.